The next 26 T cell receptor beta chains were all read from a single sample in a study of blood T cells in healthy people across ages. A J-beta primer mix and a sample-barcoded 5' primer were used in a second PCR of about 7 to 12 cycles. In TCRdb, the 5' RACE reads were re-called with MiXCR into one record per CDR3 protein. The sample lists roughly 680,000 distinct CDR3 sequences, 52% occurring once. Sequenced input: blood. These receptors were collected from an elderly woman in good health.

This chain links TRBV28 with TRBJ1-5; D remains ambiguous. The CDR3 is 14 residues long. Germline V gives CDR1 MDHEN, CDR2 SYDVKM. V gave up 6 bases and J gave up 1 base, with 10 bases separating them. CDR3 in amino acids: CASSDLWSNQPQHF. The CDR3 coding sequence is TGTGCCAGCAGCGACCTATGGAGCAATCAGCCCCAGCATTTT.

In its sample, this clonotype was seen a few times. The V call is TRBV7-9, the J call TRBJ2-7, with 12 bases fitting TRBD1. This CDR3 region has 13 residues. The V gene end was trimmed by 8 bases and the J gene end by 3 bases; junction bases not matched to a gene: 2. Germline V gives CDR1 SEHNR, CDR2 FQNEAQ (reference sequence). CDR3 DNA sequence: TGTGCCAGCCGGGACAGGGGGCTCTACGAGCAGTACTTC. Its protein is CASRDRGLYEQYF.

The rearrangement links TRBV5-1 to TRBJ1-4; D is uncertain. Germline V gives CDR1 SGHRS, CDR2 YFSETQ. V lost 4 bases and J 8 bases, leaving 15 bases between the germline ends. CDR3 length: 14 residues. CDR3 sequence reads: CASSPGSLGEKLFF. For the CDR3, the DNA is TGCGCCAGCAGCCCGGGAAGTCTAGGAGAAAAACTGTTTTTT.

This clonotype was detected ten times or more. The chain employs TRBV7-3 and TRBJ2-3; possibly TRBD1 for D (5 bases). Trimming took 7 bases from V and 4 from J, leaving 18 bases between them. Germline V gene data show CDR1 as SGHTA and CDR2 as FQGTGA. The CDR3 loop spans 15 amino acids. CDR3 sequence: CASTPGHSKADTQYF. In DNA, the CDR3 is TGTGCCAGCACCCCCGGACACTCCAAGGCAGATACGCAGTATTTT.

This clonotype was detected only a few times. This chain links TRBV12-3 or TRBV12-4 with TRBJ2-5; D is possibly TRBD2 (6 bases). The CDR3 runs 15 residues. Trimming shortened V by 7 bases and J by 11 bases, and 26 bases separated the two germline ends. The CDR3 coding sequence is TGTGCCAGCACACGAACTAGCTTCGGTTACAATGAGCAGTACTTC. This gives the protein CASTRTSFGYNEQYF.

This clonotype was detected ten times or more. The chain uses TRBV11-2 and TRBJ1-1; D not certain. Per germline, CDR1 SGHAT and CDR2 FQNNGV. Deletions cut 4 bases from V and 6 bases from J, with 21 bases between. This CDR3 is built from 16 residues. The CDR3 DNA is TGTGCCAGCAGCTCTTGGGAGGGAGGCGGTTTCGCTGAAGCTTTCTTT. This encodes CASSSWEGGGFAEAFF. Drawing the rest from reference TRBV11-2 and TRBJ1-1, the complete variable domain is EAGVAQSPRYKIIEKRQSVAFWCNPISGHATLYWYQQILGQGPKLLIQFQNNGVVDDSQLPKDRFSAERLKGVDSTLKIQPAKLEDSAVYLCASSSWEGGGFAEAFFGQGTRLTVV.

The CDR3 loop reads CASSFSPTTDTQYF. DNA for the CDR3: TGTGCCAGCAGTTTTAGCCCTACCACAGATACGCAGTATTTT. The chain has TRBV28 and TRBJ2-3; D gene ambiguous. Trimming pared 3 bases from V and 2 bases from J, leaving 9 bases between. In germline, CDR1 is MDHEN, CDR2 SYDVKM. The CDR3 extends over 14 amino acids.

The J gene is TRBJ2-5, the V gene TRBV9; no clear D gene. The CDR3 runs 11 residues. V was trimmed by 7 bases and J by 3 bases, leaving 7 bases between them. The germline CDR1 and CDR2 sequences are SGDLS and YYNGEE. CDR3 sequence: CASASKETQYF. The CDR3, as DNA: TGTGCCAGCGCCAGTAAAGAGACCCAGTACTTC.

The chain is built from TRBV20-1 and TRBJ1-5; TRBD1 agrees at 8 bases. The length of the CDR3 is 13 residues. The J segment lost 7 bases and the V segment lost 6 bases, leaving 8 bases of the junction unmatched. The germline CDR1 and CDR2 sequences are DFQATT and SNEGSKA (reference sequence). The CDR3 loop reads CSAPSGQAQPQHF. The CDR3, as DNA: TGCAGTGCCCCTTCGGGACAGGCCCAGCCCCAGCATTTT.

This clonotype was recorded a few times. The chain employs TRBV27 and TRBJ2-5, with D maybe TRBD2 (6 bases). The CDR3 length is 12 residues. Trimming removed 3 bases at V and 9 bases at J, with 11 bases between. CDR1 is MNHEY, CDR2 SMNVEV, per germline (reference sequence). The CDR3 protein is CASSLIGEAQYF. The CDR3 nucleotides are TGTGCCAGCAGTTTGATCGGGGAGGCCCAGTACTTC.

V and J are TRBV6-6 and TRBJ2-3; TRBD1 is a possible D gene (5 bases). Trimming shortened V by 0 bases and J by 0 bases, and 7 bases separated the two germline ends. This CDR3 region has 15 residues. Germline CDR1 MNHNY, CDR2 SVGAGI (reference sequence). The CDR3 DNA reads as TGTGCCAGCAGTTACTCGGCAGGGAGCACAGATACGCAGTATTTT. This gives the protein CASSYSAGSTDTQYF.

This clonotype has just a few counts. The CDR3 spells CASSSGGVGTGELFF. The CDR3 nucleotides read TGTGCCAGCAGTTCAGGGGGCGTGGGCACCGGGGAGCTGTTTTTT. The chain carries TRBV6-6 and TRBJ2-2; 8 bases are a match to TRBD1. The germline gives CDR1 MNHNY, CDR2 SVGAGI (reference sequence). V lost 4 bases, J lost 4 bases, and 5 bases stayed unmatched. This CDR3 is 15 amino acids long.

The DNA for the CDR3 is TGCAGCGTTGGTGTGGACTCCTACGAGCAGTACTTC. Amino acids: CSVGVDSYEQYF. This chain connects TRBV29-1 to TRBJ2-7; D call uncertain. V was cut by 4 bases and J by 0 bases, with 7 bases left in between. This CDR3 comprises 12 residues. Germline V lookup: CDR1 SQVTM, CDR2 ANQGSEA.

This chain links TRBV4-1 with TRBJ1-6; tentative D call: TRBD1 (5 bases). CDR1 is MGHRA and CDR2 is YSYEKL in the germline V gene. The CDR3 runs to 16 residues. Trimming removed 4 bases from V and 0 bases from J, with 10 bases in between. CDR3 sequence reads: CASSPIGASYNSPLHF. The DNA of the CDR3 is TGCGCCAGCAGCCCGATAGGGGCCTCCTATAATTCACCCCTCCACTTT.

The chain uses TRBV27 and TRBJ1-5; D gene uncertain. Germline V gives CDR1 MNHEY, CDR2 SMNVEV (reference sequence). Trimming took off 6 bases at V and 6 bases at J, with 9 bases between the two ends. The CDR3 loop spans 12 amino acids. CDR3 coding DNA: TGTGCCAGCAGCCCGATGGGTCAGCCCCAGCATTTT. Amino acids: CASSPMGQPQHF.

The chain has TRBV7-2 and TRBJ2-7, with a tentative D call TRBD2 (5 bases). Trimming took off 5 bases at V and 1 base at J, with 12 bases between the two ends. Per germline, CDR1 SGHTA and CDR2 FQGNSA. The CDR3 covers 14 residues. The CDR3 spells CASSQRMGSYEQYF. The CDR3 DNA is TGTGCCAGCAGCCAGCGGATGGGTTCCTACGAGCAGTACTTC.

The rearrangement links TRBV14 to TRBJ2-3; unclear D gene. The V end was cut by 0 bases, the J end by 4 bases, with 8 bases between. The CDR3 loop spans 14 amino acids. CDR1 SGHDN and CDR2 FVKESK come from the germline V gene. CDR3 residues: CASSQEWVADTQYF. The CDR3 coding sequence is TGTGCCAGCAGCCAAGAATGGGTGGCAGATACGCAGTATTTT. Filled out from reference TRBV14 and TRBJ2-3, the complete variable domain reads EAGVTQFPSHSVIEKGQTVTLRCDPISGHDNLYWYRRVMGKEIKFLLHFVKESKQDESGMPNNRFLAERTGGTYSTLKVQPAELEDSGVYFCASSQEWVADTQYFGPGTRLTVL.

This chain links TRBV14 with TRBJ2-5, with D maybe TRBD2 (5 bases). The J call is doubtful: the DNA matches TRBJ2-7 better. The germline V gene encodes CDR1 SGHDN and CDR2 FVKESK. The CDR3 length is 16 residues. The CDR3 loop reads CASSLRTPGSCYEQYF. Here the CDR3 DNA reads TGTGCCAGCAGCCTACGGACCCCGGGATCATGCTACGAGCAGTACTTC.

This chain connects TRBV20-1 to TRBJ2-1; D perhaps matches TRBD2 (5 bases). Looked up from germline, CDR1 is DFQATT and CDR2 is SNEGSKA (reference sequence). The CDR3 is made up of 13 amino acids. Between the trimmed V and J ends, which lost 5 bases and 0 bases, there was a span of 8 bases. The CDR3 spells CSALGSSYNEQFF. The CDR3, as DNA: TGCAGTGCTCTTGGGAGCTCCTACAATGAGCAGTTCTTC.

The V gene is TRBV20-1, the J gene TRBJ2-5, with D tentatively TRBD1 or TRBD2 (5 bases each). The V and J ends lost 1 base and 5 bases respectively, with 14 bases between them. Germline loops: CDR1 DFQATT, CDR2 SNEGSKA (reference sequence). This CDR3 comprises 14 residues. The CDR3 here is CSARGGRGFETQYF. The CDR3 bases are TGCAGTGCTAGAGGGGGGAGAGGGTTTGAGACCCAGTACTTC.

Regarding this clonotype: This sequence may be a read error, since a much larger clone differs from it by one base. V and J are TRBV4-1 and TRBJ2-1; D is possibly TRBD2 (5 bases). The germline V gene has CDR1 MGHRA and CDR2 YSYEKL. The CDR3 has 15 residues. CDR3 nucleotide sequence: TGCGCCAGCAGCCAAGTTGAGGGAAAGTACAATGGGCAGTTCTTC. Amino acid sequence: CASSQVEGKYNGQFF.

Comment on this clonotype: Possible read error: a much larger clone is one base away. The chain has TRBV5-1 and TRBJ2-5; D is unresolved. Trimming pared 6 bases from V and 5 bases from J, leaving 17 bases between. This CDR3 region has 14 residues. Germline values: CDR1 SGHRS, CDR2 YFSETQ. The CDR3 nucleotides are TGCGCCAGCAACTTAGGATCCGGTTGGGAGACCCAGTACTTC. Its protein product is CASNLGSGWETQYF.

The J gene is TRBJ2-7, the V gene TRBV5-1, with a tentative D call TRBD2 (6 bases). With the DNA end fitting TRBJ2-4 better, the J assignment may be wrong. Looked up from germline, CDR1 is SGHRS and CDR2 is YFSETQ. The CDR3 is 16 amino acids. The CDR3 coding sequence is TGCGCCAGCAGCTTGGGTGCCGCCTCGGGGGTCGGCATTCAGTACTTC. Amino acids: CASSLGAASGVGIQYF.

This clonotype occurred a few times. This rearrangement joins TRBV28 to TRBJ1-1; D might be TRBD1 (5 bases). V was pared by 1 base and J by 4 bases, with 13 bases between. The CDR3 sequence is 15 residues long. Looked up from germline, CDR1 is MDHEN and CDR2 is SYDVKM. CDR3 sequence (DNA): TGTGCCAGCAGTTTATTTAGGGGAAGGGGCACTGAAGCTTTCTTT. This gives the protein CASSLFRGRGTEAFF.

V is TRBV20-1 and J is TRBJ2-1, with 8 bases aligning to TRBD2. Germline CDR1 reads DFQATT; CDR2 reads SNEGSKA (reference sequence). V was clipped by 5 bases and J by 9 bases; unmatched bases: 3. The CDR3 extends over 11 amino acids. CDR3 sequence: CSADTSGEQFF. CDR3 DNA: TGCAGTGCTGATACTAGCGGTGAGCAGTTCTTC.

For this clonotype: This may stem from a read error, because a much larger clone lies one nucleotide away. This chain connects TRBV4-2 to TRBJ1-1, with TRBD1 as a possible D gene (6 bases). CDR3 length: 16 amino acids. CDR1 is LGHNA, CDR2 YNFKEQ, per germline. Trimming removed 0 bases from V and 3 bases from J, with 14 bases in between. CDR3: CASSQEGAGRDTEAFF. In nucleotides, the CDR3 is TGTGCCAGCAGCCAAGAGGGGGCAGGGAGGGACACTGAAGCTTTCTTT.